This T cell receptor beta chain was obtained from a study of T cell responses to AZD1222 COVID-19 vaccine. Study at large: Second doses at about 4 or about 12 weeks were pooled.

This CDR3 comprises 17 residues. With 0 bases clipped from V and 3 bases from J, the junction kept 5 bases outside the gene matches. Looked up from germline, CDR1 is MGHRA and CDR2 is YSYEKL. Data came from immunoSEQ multiplex PCR; TCRdb stores just in-frame clones and leaves some out. This table has 120,000 or so clones, approximately 87% appearing once. Notes on this clone: Its antigen is not identified.

Findings and limits, study-wide: Females made up more of the donors, who were largely white British, and clonal diversity may have come out too low. Just a handful of AZD1222 recipients tested seropositive at baseline. Elevations in Spike-specific TCR breadth and depth followed administration of two AZD1222 doses.

The chain couples TRBV4-1 to TRBJ2-3; 11 nucleotides line up with TRBD2. Sequencing used peripheral blood, obtained on day 0 of AZD1222 vaccination. This sequence originates from an adult in good health. CDR3 sequence: CASSQEGGTSGTDTQYF. DNA of the CDR3: TGCGCCAGCAGCCAAGAAGGTGGGACTAGCGGAACAGATACGCAGTATTTT.